The clone carrying this TCR beta chain showed up many times. Its antigen is not known. This sample was included in a study of identical twins. Broader study findings: The presence of invariant MAIT and iNKT cells could partly confound analyses of zero-insertion sequences. Out-of-frame alpha sequences common to twins exhibited an excess of low generation probability.

Unique molecular identifiers were present on the cDNA, which also gained a universal primer site by template switching. TCRdb analysed the 5' RACE reads with MiXCR anew, one entry per CDR3 protein. The sample includes some 500,000 distinct CDR3 sequences, approximately 9.6% of them seen just once. The CDR3 is made up of 12 amino acids. CDR1 and CDR2 (germline): SQVTM, ANQGSEA. These data are also associated with another study on yellow fever vaccine responses in identical twins.

This receptor was obtained from a woman between 18 and 30 years old in good health. The chain has TRBV29-1 and TRBJ1-2, with D tentatively TRBD1 (6 bases). Sequencing was carried out using PBMCs. CDR3 sequence (DNA): TGCAGTTTCGCGAGGGGGGACTATGGCTACACCTTC. It codes for CSFARGDYGYTF. The whole variable domain, filled in from reference TRBV29-1 and TRBJ1-2, reads SAVISQKPSRDICQRGTSLTIQCQVDSQVTMMFWYRQQPGQSLTLIATANQGSEATYESGFVIDKFPISRPNLTFSTLTVSNMSPEDSSIYLCSFARGDYGYTFGSGTRLTVV.